This entry concerns a single T cell receptor beta chain. Germline assignment: CDR1 LNHDA and CDR2 SQIVND (reference sequence). The V gene end was trimmed by 5 bases and the J gene end by 2 bases; junction bases not matched to a gene: 15. This CDR3 spans 18 amino acids. These data come from a study of T cell responses to AZD1222 COVID-19 vaccine. Here immunoSEQ multiplex PCR was the method, and the copy in TCRdb shows in-frame clones only, minus some. The data hold about 100,000 clones, with 80% to 90% observed a single time. The receptor comes from an adult in good health. This chain uses TRBV19 with TRBJ2-7, with TRBD1 identical over 10 bases. Here the sequenced sample was peripheral blood, taken on day 0 of AZD1222 vaccination. CDR3 DNA: TGTGCCAGTAGTCTACTTGGGACAGGGGCCGGCCGGCCCTACGAGCAGTACTTC. Translating gives CASSLLGTGAGRPYEQYF.